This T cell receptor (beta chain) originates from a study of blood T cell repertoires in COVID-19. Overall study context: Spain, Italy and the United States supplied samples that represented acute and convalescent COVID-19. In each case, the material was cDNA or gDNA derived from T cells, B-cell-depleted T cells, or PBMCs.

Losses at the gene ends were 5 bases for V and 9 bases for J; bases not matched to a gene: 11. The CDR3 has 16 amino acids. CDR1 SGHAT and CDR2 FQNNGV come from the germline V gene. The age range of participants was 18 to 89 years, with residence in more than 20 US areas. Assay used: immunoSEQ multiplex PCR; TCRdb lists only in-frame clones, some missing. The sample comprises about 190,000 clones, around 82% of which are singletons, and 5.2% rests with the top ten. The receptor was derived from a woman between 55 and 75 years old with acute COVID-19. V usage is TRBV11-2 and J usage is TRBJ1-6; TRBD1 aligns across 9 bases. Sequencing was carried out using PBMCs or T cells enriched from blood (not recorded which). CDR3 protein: CASSRRTGQGASPLHF. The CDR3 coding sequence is TGTGCCAGCAGCCGCCGGACGGGACAGGGTGCTTCACCCCTCCACTTT.